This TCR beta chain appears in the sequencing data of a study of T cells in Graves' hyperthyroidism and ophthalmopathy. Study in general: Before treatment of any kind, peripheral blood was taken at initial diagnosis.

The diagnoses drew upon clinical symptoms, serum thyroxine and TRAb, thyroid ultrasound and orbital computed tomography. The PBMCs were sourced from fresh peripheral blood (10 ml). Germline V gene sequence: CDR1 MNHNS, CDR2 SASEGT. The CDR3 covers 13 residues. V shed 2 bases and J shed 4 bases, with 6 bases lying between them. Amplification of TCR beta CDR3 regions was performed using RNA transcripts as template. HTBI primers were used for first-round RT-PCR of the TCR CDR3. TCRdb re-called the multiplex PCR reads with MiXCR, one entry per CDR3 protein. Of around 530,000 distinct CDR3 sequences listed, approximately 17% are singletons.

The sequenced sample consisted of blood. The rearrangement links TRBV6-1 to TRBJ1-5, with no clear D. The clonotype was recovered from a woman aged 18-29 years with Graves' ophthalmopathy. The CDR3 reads CASSEFANQPQHF. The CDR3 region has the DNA TGTGCCAGCAGTGAATTTGCGAATCAGCCCCAGCATTTT.